The source of this T cell receptor beta chain is a study of T cells after yellow fever vaccination. UMIs and a universal primer site were added when TCR cDNA was made by 5'RACE template switching. Each CDR3 protein is one row after TCRdb ran MiXCR on the 5' RACE reads. In the table there are hundreds of thousands of distinct CDR3 sequences, under 15% of which are singletons. Trimming cost V 1 base and J 5 bases, with 11 bases left between them. CDR3 length: 14 residues. Germline CDR1 and CDR2: SQVTM and ANQGSEA. The V call is TRBV29-1, the J call TRBJ1-4, with D tentatively TRBD1 (6 bases). The sequencing here drew on CD4+ T cells sorted from PBMCs, taken 15 days after the yellow fever booster vaccination. The source of this sequence is a man aged 18 to 29 who received the YFV17D yellow fever vaccine. For the CDR3, the DNA is TGCAGCGTTGAAGGGGGACACCCAAATGAAAAACTGTTTTTT. Its translation is CSVEGGHPNEKLFF.